This T cell receptor beta chain was observed in a study of shared T cell receptors in the human thymus. V lost 8 bases to trimming and J lost 8 bases, with 7 bases between them. The CDR3 spans 10 residues. Germline V lookup: CDR1 MNHEY, CDR2 SVGAGI. Sequencing used immunoSEQ multiplex PCR; TCRdb keeps in-frame clones, though not all of them. The sample shows 500,000 to 750,000 clones, approximately 90% of them seen only once. This sample also belongs to another study, concerning human thymus T cells. That report notes: Related studies found that unrelated individuals share highly overlapping thymic repertoires.

The clonotype originates from a boy less than two years old with a congenital heart defect. The sequenced sample was thymocytes. The genes are TRBV6-5 and TRBJ2-1; D is possibly TRBD1 (6 bases). CDR3 sequence: CASGGDEQFF. DNA of the CDR3: TGTGCCAGCGGGGGCGATGAGCAGTTCTTC.